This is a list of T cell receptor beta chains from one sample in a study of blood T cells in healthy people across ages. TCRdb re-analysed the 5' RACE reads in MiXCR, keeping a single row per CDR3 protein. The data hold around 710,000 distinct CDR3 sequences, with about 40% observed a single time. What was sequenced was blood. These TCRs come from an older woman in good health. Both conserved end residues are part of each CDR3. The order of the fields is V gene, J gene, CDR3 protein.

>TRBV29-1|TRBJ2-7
CSVPMGYF
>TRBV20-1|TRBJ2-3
CSAPQGQTSTDTQYF
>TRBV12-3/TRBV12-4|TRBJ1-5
CASSLSKVNQPQHF
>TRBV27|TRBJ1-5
CASSLYGGGNQPQHF
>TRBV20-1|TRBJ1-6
CSARDVASGSPLHF
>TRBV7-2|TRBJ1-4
CASSTRVGTDEKLFF
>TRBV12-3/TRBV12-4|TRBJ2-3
CASSLAQTTDTQYF
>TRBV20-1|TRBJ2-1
CSAELAGGNNEQFF
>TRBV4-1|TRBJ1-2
CASSQGGPISYTF
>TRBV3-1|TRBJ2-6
CASSQPLTGNGANVLTF
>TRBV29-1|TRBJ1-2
CSTQSAYGYTF
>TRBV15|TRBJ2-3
CAISRDKTSGRRVTDTQYF
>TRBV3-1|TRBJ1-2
CASSQASGYGYTF
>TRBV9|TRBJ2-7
CASSVGPGSSYEQYF
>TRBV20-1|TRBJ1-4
CSATRISEKLFF
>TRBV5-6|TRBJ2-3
CASSHGLDTDTQYF
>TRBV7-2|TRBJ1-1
CASSLVARGTEAFF
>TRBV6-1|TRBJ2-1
CASRDTSGPGEQFF
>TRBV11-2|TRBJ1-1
CASSVSQGIKTEAFF
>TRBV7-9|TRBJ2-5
CASSLKRAEGSGSRETQYF
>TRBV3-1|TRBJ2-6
CASSQSISGANVLTF
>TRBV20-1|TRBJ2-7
CSARESGLASYEQYF
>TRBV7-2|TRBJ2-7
CASSFSTPHYEQYF
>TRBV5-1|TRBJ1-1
CASSWDGHTEAFF
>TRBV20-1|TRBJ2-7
CSAEQRQANYEQYF
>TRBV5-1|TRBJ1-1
CASSLVGGTNTEAFF
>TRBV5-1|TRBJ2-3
CASSSRGLRTDTQYF
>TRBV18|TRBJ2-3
CASSSGTGNGDTQYF
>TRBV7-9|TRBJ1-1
CASSPRDRQAFF
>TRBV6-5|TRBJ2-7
CASTPGKVSGKQYF
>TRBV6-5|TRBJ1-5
CASRSGNQPQHF
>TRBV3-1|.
CASSQDQRRYNEQYF
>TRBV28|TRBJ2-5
CASSAGRYQETQYF
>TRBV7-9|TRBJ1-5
CASSLGSGGGDSNQPQHF
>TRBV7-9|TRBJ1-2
CASSFADRPANYGYTF
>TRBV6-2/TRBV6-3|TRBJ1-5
CATRASGQPQHF
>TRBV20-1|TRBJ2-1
CSVGTANNEQFF
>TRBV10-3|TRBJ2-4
CAISESAGAPFGNIQYF
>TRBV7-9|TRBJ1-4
CASSGRNAYEKLFF
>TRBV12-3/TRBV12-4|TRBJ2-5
CASTFGRQETQYF
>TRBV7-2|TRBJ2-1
CASSFKERDEQFF
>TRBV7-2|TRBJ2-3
CASSLIVTGEGGDTQYF
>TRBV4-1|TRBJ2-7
CTSSHDRDRVSSEQYF
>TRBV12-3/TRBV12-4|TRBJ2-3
CASSFMSGRTDTQYF
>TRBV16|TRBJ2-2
CASSQSTLRELFF
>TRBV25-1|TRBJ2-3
CASTSGGYTDTQYF